The 9 T cell receptor beta chains given below trace back to one sample, sequenced in a study of CXCR3-negative and CXCR3-positive naive CD8 T cells. Study findings and constraints: Against CXCR3-negative naive cells, CXCR3-positive naive cells showed more hydrophobic TRB CDR3s.

Libraries of TRB cDNA were made by 5' RACE and carried UMIs. TCRdb re-called the 5' RACE reads and gives one entry per CDR3 protein, without DNA. The sample table sets out over 70,000 distinct CDR3 sequences. The antigens of these receptors remain unknown. The source material was naive CXCR3+ CD8+ T cells from blood. The subset denotes: CD45RO-CCR7+CD27+CD95- naive CD8+ T cells expressing CXCR3 (TNR3+). These TCRs come from a human donor in good health. Some clones in this sample may be carry-over from other donors' samples.

This chain links TRBV7-3 with TRBJ1-4; the D call from TCRdb, TRBD1, cannot be confirmed without DNA. CDR1 is SGHTA and CDR2 is FQGTGA in the germline V gene. The CDR3 runs to 15 residues. CDR3 in amino acids: CASSLLGGGNEKLFF.

This chain uses TRBV29-1 with TRBJ1-1; the D call from TCRdb, TRBD1, cannot be confirmed without DNA. The CDR3 has 12 residues. Germline V lookup: CDR1 SQVTM, CDR2 ANQGSEA. CDR3 region: CSVDRGNTEAFF.

The rearrangement joins TRBV11-2 to TRBJ2-7. The germline CDR1 and CDR2 sequences are SGHAT and FQNNGV. The CDR3 length is 13 residues. CDR3 protein: CASSLPLSYEQYF.

V is TRBV20-1 and J is TRBJ2-2; TCRdb outputs TRBD2, but without DNA this stays unchecked. The CDR3 runs 13 residues. Germline V lookup: CDR1 DFQATT, CDR2 SNEGSKA (reference sequence). CDR3 protein: CSAPQRDSGELFF.

The V and J genes are TRBV28 and TRBJ1-1. Germline V CDR1 and CDR2: MDHEN, SYDVKM. This CDR3 comprises 14 residues. CDR3 loop: CASRISLLNTEAFF.

V and J are TRBV5-5 and TRBJ2-7. The CDR3 is 14 residues long. Germline V gene data show CDR1 as SGHKS and CDR2 as YYEKEE (reference sequence). Here the CDR3 reads CASSLETYSYEQYF.

The chain recombines TRBV18 with TRBJ2-1; checking the TCRdb D call of TRBD2 is not possible without DNA. The CDR3 totals 13 residues. The V gene's germline CDR1 is KGHSH and CDR2 LQKENI. The chain's CDR3 is CASSPAGTLEEFF. The full variable domain, with the rest looked up from reference TRBV18 and TRBJ2-1, is NAGVMQNPRHLVRRRGQEARLRCSPMKGHSHVYWYRQLPEEGLKFMVYLQKENIIDESGMPKERFSAEFPKEGPSILRIQQVVRGDSAAYFCASSPAGTLEEFFGPGTRLTVL.

The genes are TRBV14 and TRBJ2-1; TCRdb reports TRBD1, a call that lacks DNA to check it against. Germline loops: CDR1 SGHDN, CDR2 FVKESK. This CDR3 comprises 15 residues. The CDR3 region is CASSPPGQGVYEQFF.

This chain joins TRBV9 and TRBJ2-7; without DNA, the TCRdb call of TRBD1 cannot be checked. Germline values: CDR1 SGDLS, CDR2 YYNGEE. The CDR3 loop spans 15 amino acids. The CDR3 sequence: CASSVGHPELYEQYF.